This T cell receptor (beta chain) was recorded in a study of cytomegalovirus exposure and HLA in healthy donors. This clone was seen a single time. Its antigen is undetermined. Study-level points and caveats: There were 160 or so TCR beta chains listed as cytomegalovirus-associated.

The PCR had 60 Vbeta and 13 Jbeta primers. Profiled with immunoSEQ multiplex PCR; TCRdb holds only in-frame clones, not every one. The data contain 70,000 to 100,000 clones, about 80% of them seen just once; the ten biggest clones take up around a quarter. The CDR3 is 14 amino acids. The germline gives CDR1 LNHNV, CDR2 YYDKDF (reference sequence). Trimming took 3 bases from V and 3 from J, leaving 11 bases between them. This sequence originates from a woman between 50 and 59 years old in good health and CMV-seropositive. The sequenced sample was PBMCs. This chain uses TRBV15 with TRBJ1-1, with a possible D match to TRBD1 (5 bases). The DNA for the CDR3 is TGTGCCACCAGCAGGGACGTACAGGACACTGAAGCTTTCTTT. This sequence encodes CATSRDVQDTEAFF.